This T cell receptor (beta chain) appears in the sequencing data of a study of OX40 agonist ivuxolimab in advanced cancers. As for this clone: The target antigen is unknown.

Notes on the study in general: Researchers did not establish what antigens the expanded peripheral T cells target. At 0.1 to 3.0 mg/kg, CD4+ and CD8+ blood T cells expanded clonally by week 6.

Produced via immunoSEQ multiplex PCR; TCRdb's table is partial and in-frame only. The table includes 60,000 to 75,000 clones, approximately 78% detected once. CDR1 is SNHLY and CDR2 is FYNNEI in the germline V gene. The CDR3 has 19 amino acids. The trim removed 2 bases at V and 1 base at J, leaving 9 bases unmatched. Sequenced material: CD4+ or CD8+ T cells sorted from blood, taken in a trial of the OX40 agonist ivuxolimab. The clonotype was recovered from an adult with an advanced solid tumor such as melanoma, head and neck, liver or kidney cancer. V usage is TRBV2 and J usage is TRBJ1-5; 12 positions agree with TRBD1. The CDR3, as DNA: TGTGCCAGCAGTGAAATGCCGGGACAGGGGGCTCTAAGCAATCAGCCCCAGCATTTT. This translates into CASSEMPGQGALSNQPQHF.